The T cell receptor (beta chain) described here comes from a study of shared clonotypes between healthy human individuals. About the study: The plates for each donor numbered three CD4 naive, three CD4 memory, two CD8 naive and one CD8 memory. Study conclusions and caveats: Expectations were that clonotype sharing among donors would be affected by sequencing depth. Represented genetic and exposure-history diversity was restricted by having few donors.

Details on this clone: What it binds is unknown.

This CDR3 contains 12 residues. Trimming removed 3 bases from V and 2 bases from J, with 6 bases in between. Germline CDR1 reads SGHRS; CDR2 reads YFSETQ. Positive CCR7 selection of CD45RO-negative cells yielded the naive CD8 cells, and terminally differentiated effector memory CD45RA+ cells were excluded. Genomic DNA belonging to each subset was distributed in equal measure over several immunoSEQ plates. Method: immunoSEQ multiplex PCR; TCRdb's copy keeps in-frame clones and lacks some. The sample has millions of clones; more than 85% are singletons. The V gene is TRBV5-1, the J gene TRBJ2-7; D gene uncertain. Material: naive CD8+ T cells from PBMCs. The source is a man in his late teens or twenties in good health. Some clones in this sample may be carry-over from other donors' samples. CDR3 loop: CASSWDAYEQYF. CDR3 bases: TGCGCCAGCAGCTGGGATGCCTACGAGCAGTACTTC.